The clone carrying this T cell receptor beta chain has only one observation. Its cognate antigen is unknown. This sample is drawn from a study of T cell responses to AZD1222 COVID-19 vaccine. Here immunoSEQ multiplex PCR was the method, and the copy in TCRdb shows in-frame clones only, minus some. Here the sample spans roughly 120,000 clones, roughly 86% being singletons. The CDR3 runs to 16 residues. With 1 base removed from V and 0 bases from J, the gap between germline ends came to 13 bases. Germline-derived CDR1 and CDR2 are SGHAT and FQNNGV. Study-wide results and limits: Repertoire sampling was restricted to post-peak T cell response timepoints.

This chain joins TRBV11-2 and TRBJ2-7; D is possibly TRBD2 (6 bases). Here the sequenced sample was peripheral blood, taken 28 days after the second AZD1222 dose. The TCR was taken from an adult who received the AZD1222 COVID-19 vaccine. CDR3 sequence reads: CASSLVGGASSYEQYF. The CDR3 DNA is TGTGCCAGCAGCTTAGTCGGCGGGGCATCCTCCTACGAGCAGTACTTC.